This T cell receptor beta chain came from a study of T cell responses to AZD1222 COVID-19 vaccine listed by TCRdb under 2021. Background for the entire study: Because spike-specific TCR depth and breadth did not differ between the two schedules, AZD1222 recipients who got a second dose at roughly 4 weeks were pooled with those who got a second dose at roughly 12 weeks. TCR sequencing was performed for fewer than 250 trial participants, of whom 200 to 210 were given two doses of AZD1222 and roughly 25 were given two doses of MenACWY control vaccine. Trial participants were enrolled into age subgroups of 18-55, 56-69 and 70-plus years, which contained approximately 150, 30 and 60 TCR-sequenced participants, respectively.

What the time point label conveys for this sample: baseline before first vaccination. Vaccinee samples came from UK trials COV001 and COV002, including a single-blind randomized controlled phase 2/3 trial of AZD1222 (ChAdOx1 nCoV-19) in healthy adults. For TCRbeta chain sequencing, PBMC samples from trial participants were taken at day 0 and at day 28 after the second dose. The CDR3 regions of human TCRbeta chains were subjected to immunosequencing. In the original analysis: Repertoire TCRs were checked for matches against a reference library of SARS-CoV-2-specific TCRs that had been generated using the MIRA antigen-specificity platform. Breadth was defined as the fraction of unique TCRs that were SARS-CoV-2-associated, and depth was defined as the fraction of total T cells that were SARS-CoV-2-associated. Using the MIRA data, each spike-specific TCR was mapped to the spike region that the TCR reacts to and placed in a CD4 or CD8 class. Log10-transformed breadth and depth values were compared by one-way ANOVA with Sidak's multiple comparisons tests. TCRdb mirrors the immuneACCESS table, restricted to in-frame sequences. Some clones are absent from its copies; in checked studies, under half trace to an unresolved V gene, and the reason for the others is unknown. V and J calls and clone size are those listed in that table; D and trimming were worked out from the DNA. Within this sample are 84,000 or so clones, with roughly 85% of them counted one time only. Around 1.5% of the sample comes from the top ten.

Overall study outcomes, separate from this receptor: The 56-69-year group was small, and its depth increase did not reach significance, likely because of low power. Participants were mostly white British, with more females than males. The authors suggested clonal diversity may have been underestimated. Vaccine-associated CD4 TCRs spanned the whole spike protein, with dominant responses in regions 160-218 and 743-854. Conclusions about previously exposed vaccinees are limited because only six or seven AZD1222 recipients were SARS-CoV-2 seropositive at baseline. Because no day 14 peak-response samples were available, the repertoires could be characterized only after the peak T cell response. A significant rise in spike-specific TCR breadth and depth was observed after two AZD1222 doses relative to day 0 and relative to MenACWY recipients. Reportedly, close to half of the unique spike-specific TCRs recognized epitopes lying outside the regions that are mutated in the B.1.351 and B.1.1.7 variants.

With regard to this clone: No antigen is known for it. No per-base quality is available; no much larger clone lies one base away.

Germline trimming amounts to 0 bases on V and 5 bases on J, with 8 as the count of junction bases outside the gene matches. CDR3 length: 16 amino acids, cysteine to phenylalanine. The entry retains the CDR3 DNA only, 48 bases that are in frame from base 1. Via the germline V gene (reference sequence), CDR1 is LNHNV and CDR2 YYDKDF. Rearrangement joined TRBV15 to TRBJ2-5, and TRBD1 matches 8 of the central bases. The TCR originated in an adult in good health. Sequencing used peripheral blood, obtained on day 0 of AZD1222 vaccination. The bases are TGTGCCACCAGCAGAGATAACGGACAGGGAAGGGAGACCCAGTACTTC. It translates as CATSRDNGQGRETQYF.